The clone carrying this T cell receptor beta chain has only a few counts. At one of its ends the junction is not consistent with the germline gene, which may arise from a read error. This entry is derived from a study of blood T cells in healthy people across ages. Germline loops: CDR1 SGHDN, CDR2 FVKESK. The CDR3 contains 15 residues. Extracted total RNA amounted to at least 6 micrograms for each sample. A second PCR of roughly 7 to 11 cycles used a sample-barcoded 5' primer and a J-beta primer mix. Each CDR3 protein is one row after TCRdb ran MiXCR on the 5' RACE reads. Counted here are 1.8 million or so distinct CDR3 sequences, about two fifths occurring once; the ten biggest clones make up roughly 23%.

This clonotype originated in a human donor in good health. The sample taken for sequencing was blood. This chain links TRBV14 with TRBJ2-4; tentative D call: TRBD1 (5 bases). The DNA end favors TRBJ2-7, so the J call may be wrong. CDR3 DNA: TGTGCCAGCAGTCAAGTTGGGGCTTTTAACTACGAGCAGTACTTC. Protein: CASSQVGAFNYEQYF.